This paragraph reports one TCR beta chain. The data are from a study of a mutant IDH1 vaccine in newly diagnosed glioma. About the research overall: Among treated patients, around 62% were male and around 40% female, and mean age was about 40 years.

Using immunoSEQ multiplex PCR, the repertoire was profiled, and TCRdb retains in-frame clones only, with some absent. The sample records some 67,000 clones, around four fifths being singletons. The CDR3 contains 13 residues. V was trimmed by 1 base and J by 2 bases, leaving 6 bases between them. Germline CDR1 is MGHRA and CDR2 is YSYEKL. Time point: baseline, week 1 (first vaccination visit). Noted treatment: pre-vaccination baseline after standard-of-care therapy. This sample comprised peripheral blood mononuclear cells (PBMCs), obtained from a glioma patient treated with radiotherapy, temozolomide or both. The J gene is TRBJ2-7, the V gene TRBV4-1; weak D call: TRBD2 (6 bases). This clonotype originated in a woman aged 18 to 35 with glioma. Some clones in this sample may be carry-over from other donors' samples. The CDR3, as DNA: TGCGCCAGCAGCCAAGGACTAGCCTACGAGCAGTACTTC. Amino acid sequence: CASSQGLAYEQYF.